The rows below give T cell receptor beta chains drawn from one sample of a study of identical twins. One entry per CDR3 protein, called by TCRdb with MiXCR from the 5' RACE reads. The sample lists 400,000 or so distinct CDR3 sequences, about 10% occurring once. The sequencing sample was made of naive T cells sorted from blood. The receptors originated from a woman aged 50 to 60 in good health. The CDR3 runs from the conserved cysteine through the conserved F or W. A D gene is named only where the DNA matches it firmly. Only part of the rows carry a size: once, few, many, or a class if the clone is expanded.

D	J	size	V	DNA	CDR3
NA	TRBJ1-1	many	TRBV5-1	TGCGCCAGCAGCTTCCTACAGGCAGGGCCAAACACTGAAGCTTTCTTT	CASSFLQAGPNTEAFF
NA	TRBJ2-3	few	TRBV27	TGTGCCAGCAGTTCAGAACAGACTAGCACAGATACGCAGTATTTT	CASSSEQTSTDTQYF
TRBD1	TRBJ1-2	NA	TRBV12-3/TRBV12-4	TGTGCCAGCGAACGAGGGGGCGGCTACACCTTC	CASERGGGYTF
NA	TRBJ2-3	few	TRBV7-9	TGTGCCAGCAGCTTAGGGACTTACGCAGATACGCAGTATTTT	CASSLGTYADTQYF
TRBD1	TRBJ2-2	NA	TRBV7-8	TGTGCCAACCGGGGGACAGGGGGCACCGGGGAGCTGTTTTTT	CANRGTGGTGELFF
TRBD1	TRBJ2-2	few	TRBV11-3	TGTGCCAGCAGCCGCCTAGGACAGGGAACTCGGATCAACACCGGGGAGCTGTTTTTT	CASSRLGQGTRINTGELFF
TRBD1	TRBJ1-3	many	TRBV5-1	TGCGCCAGCAGCTTGGCGGGACAGACTGGAAACACCATATATTTT	CASSLAGQTGNTIYF
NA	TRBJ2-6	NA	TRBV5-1	TGCGCCAGCAGCCAGTCATCGGGTGGCTCTAGCTCTGGGGCCAACGTCCTGACTTTC	CASSQSSGGSSSGANVLTF
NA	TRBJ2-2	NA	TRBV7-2	TGTGCCAGCAGCTTCAGGGGCCCCGGGGAGCTGTTTTTT	CASSFRGPGELFF
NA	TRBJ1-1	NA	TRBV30	TGTGCCTGGAGTTACGGCCAGAACACTGAAGCTTTCTTT	CAWSYGQNTEAFF
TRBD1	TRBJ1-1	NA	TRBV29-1	TGCAGCGTTGTGGGACAGGGGGTCACTGAAGCTTTCTTT	CSVVGQGVTEAFF
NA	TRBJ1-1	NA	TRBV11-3	TGTGCCAGCAGCTTAGATGGGTTGACTGAAGCTTTCTTT	CASSLDGLTEAFF
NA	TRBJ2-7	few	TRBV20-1	TGCAGTGCTAGAGATCGACGGCAGGGGGGCTACGAGCAGTACTTC	CSARDRRQGGYEQYF
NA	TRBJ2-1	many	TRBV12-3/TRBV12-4	TGTGCCAGCAGCGGGATTTCGATGAATGAGCAGTTCTTC	CASSGISMNEQFF
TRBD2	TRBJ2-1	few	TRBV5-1	TGCGCCAGCAGCCCGGAGTGGGCTAGCGGGAGGAGTGAGCAGTTCTTC	CASSPEWASGRSEQFF